These 13 T cell receptor beta chains were sequenced from one sample in a study of cytomegalovirus exposure and HLA in healthy donors. 60 Vbeta and 13 Jbeta primers were used in PCR. Method: immunoSEQ multiplex PCR; TCRdb's copy keeps in-frame clones and lacks some. Here the sample spans 130,000 or so clones, 65% to 90% being singletons. Sequencing used PBMCs. The origin of the receptors is a woman in her 40s in good health and CMV-seronegative.

J is TRBJ2-3 and V is TRBV9; 7 positions agree with TRBD2. V was clipped by 4 bases and J by 4 bases; unmatched bases: 9. The CDR3 totals 15 residues. Germline V gene lookup returns CDR1 SGDLS and CDR2 YYNGEE. The CDR3 protein is CASSLLAGSADTQYF. The CDR3 region has the DNA TGTGCCAGCAGCCTCTTAGCGGGTAGCGCAGATACGCAGTATTTT.

This chain links TRBV28 with TRBJ1-3; D is possibly TRBD1 (6 bases). Germline V gene data show CDR1 as MDHEN and CDR2 as SYDVKM. Trimming removed 3 bases from V and 3 bases from J, with 12 bases in between. This CDR3 spans 15 amino acids. The CDR3 DNA is TGTGCCAGCAGTTTCGCGGGGGCGCGTGGAAACACCATATATTTT. Translating gives CASSFAGARGNTIYF.

This sequence joins TRBV7-9 and TRBJ1-2; D ambiguous. Trimming shortened V by 2 bases and J by 2 bases, and 9 bases separated the two germline ends. Per the germline V gene, CDR1 is SEHNR and CDR2 is FQNEAQ (reference sequence). This CDR3 contains 14 residues. CDR3 sequence (DNA): TGTGCCAGCAGCTTAAGTCCGGTCAACTATGGCTACACCTTC. Translation: CASSLSPVNYGYTF.

This chain joins TRBV28 and TRBJ2-7; D remains unclear. The CDR3 is 12 residues long. Trimming removed 6 bases at V and 6 bases at J, with 12 bases between. Germline V lookup: CDR1 MDHEN, CDR2 SYDVKM. The CDR3 DNA follows: TGTGCCAGCAGGCTTGCGCCAGGCGAGCAGTACTTC. It specifies CASRLAPGEQYF. Drawing the rest from reference TRBV28 and TRBJ2-7, the complete variable domain is DVKVTQSSRYLVKRTGEKVFLECVQDMDHENMFWYRQDPGLGLRLIYFSYDVKMKEKGDIPEGYSVSREKKERFSLILESASTNQTSMYLCASRLAPGEQYFGPGTRLTVT.

V and J are TRBV5-1 and TRBJ1-2, with 7 bases identical to TRBD1. Germline V gene lookup returns CDR1 SGHRS and CDR2 YFSETQ. The J segment lost 7 bases and the V segment lost 4 bases, leaving 10 bases of the junction unmatched. This CDR3 has 14 residues. The CDR3 DNA reads TGCGCCAGCAGCGGGGGACAGAGAATCGGTGGCTACACCTTC. The encoded protein is CASSGGQRIGGYTF.

The V and J genes are TRBV28 and TRBJ2-7, with TRBD1 matching 10 bases. This CDR3 has 15 amino acids. Trimming took 6 bases from V and 6 from J; bases not matched to a gene: 11. Germline V gene sequence: CDR1 MDHEN, CDR2 SYDVKM. CDR3: CASRGSTGGIFEQYF. The CDR3 DNA sequence: TGTGCCAGCAGAGGATCGACAGGGGGCATTTTCGAGCAGTACTTC.

The gene calls are TRBV4-1 and TRBJ2-3; no clear D. From germline, CDR1 is MGHRA and CDR2 YSYEKL. The CDR3 is made up of 15 amino acids. V lost 1 base and J 4 bases, leaving 12 bases between the germline ends. This CDR3 is CASSQGFFPADTQYF. The CDR3 DNA sequence: TGCGCCAGCAGCCAAGGGTTCTTCCCGGCAGATACGCAGTATTTT.

The J gene is TRBJ2-1, the V gene TRBV7-3, with 7 positions matching TRBD2. With V trimmed by 2 bases and J by 7 bases, 8 bases remained unmatched. CDR1 is SGHTA, CDR2 FQGTGA, per germline. CDR3 length: 15 residues. CDR3 bases: TGTGCCAGCAGCTTAGGGACTATACTTAGGAATGAGCAGTTCTTC. The encoded protein is CASSLGTILRNEQFF.

With respect to this clone: A junction end diverges from the germline sequence, so it may reflect a read error. The chain is built from TRBV6-1 and TRBJ1-1, with TRBD1 matching over 7 bases. CDR3 length: 11 residues. CDR1 MNHNS and CDR2 SASEGT come from the germline V gene. CDR3 residues: CAISEGTAAFF. Written as DNA, the CDR3 is TGTGCCATCAGTGAAGGGACAGCCGCTTTCTTT.

Remarks on this clone: The same CDR3 is also encoded by other DNA sequences in this sample. The genes are TRBV5-6 and TRBJ2-5, with D possibly TRBD1 on 5 matching bases. The CDR3 covers 14 residues. Trimming removed 2 bases from V and 2 bases from J, with 10 bases in between. Germline V lookup: CDR1 SGHDT, CDR2 YYEEEE. DNA for the CDR3: TGTGCCAGCAGCTTTGGAAGGGGACAAGAGACCCAGTACTTC. Encoded protein: CASSFGRGQETQYF.

V is TRBV7-9 and J is TRBJ1-2, with D uncertain. CDR3 size: 14 residues. Looked up from germline, CDR1 is SEHNR and CDR2 is FQNEAQ (reference sequence). Trimming left V 0 bases short and J 4 bases short, with 9 bases between. CDR3 sequence reads: CASSLAPGSYGYTF. CDR3 bases: TGTGCCAGCAGCTTAGCGCCGGGTAGCTATGGCTACACCTTC.

Here the CDR3 reads CASGTLDLGARGYTF. The CDR3 bases are TGTGCTAGTGGTACCCTGGACTTGGGGGCGCGTGGCTACACCTTC. The rearrangement uses TRBV12-5 and TRBJ1-2, with D maybe TRBD1 (6 bases). This CDR3 comprises 15 residues. CDR1 is LGHNT and CDR2 is FRNRAP in the germline V gene. V lost 5 bases and J 7 bases, leaving 20 bases between the germline ends.

The V and J genes are TRBV5-6 and TRBJ2-5; 9 bases agree with TRBD1. The V segment lost 5 bases and the J segment 2 bases; nucleotides outside the gene matches: 4. This CDR3 contains 14 residues. Germline assignment: CDR1 SGHDT and CDR2 YYEEEE. DNA for the CDR3: TGTGCCAGCAGTAGACAGGGGGGGCAAGAGACCCAGTACTTC. Protein product: CASSRQGGQETQYF.